Following are 21 T cell receptor beta chains from one sample sequenced in a study of blood T cell repertoires in COVID-19. TCRdb's table, derived via immunoSEQ multiplex PCR, lists solely in-frame clones and lacks some. Of some 670,000 clones in the sample, around 89% are singletons; the top ten hold under 0.3%. Sequenced input: peripheral blood. These TCRs come from a woman younger than 35 with acute or convalescent COVID-19.

The chain is built from TRBV5-8 and TRBJ1-1; D is ambiguous. Germline V lookup: CDR1 SGHTS, CDR2 YDEGEE. The V and J ends lost 6 bases and 8 bases respectively, with 20 bases between them. The CDR3 is 14 amino acids. As DNA, the CDR3 is TGTGCCAGCAACGCTCTCGGACTTTCCCCCGAAGCTTTCTTT. Amino acid sequence: CASNALGLSPEAFF.

This chain uses TRBV27 with TRBJ2-7; 8 bases line up with TRBD1. The germline V gene encodes CDR1 MNHEY and CDR2 SMNVEV (reference sequence). The V gene end was trimmed by 3 bases and the J gene end by 1 base; junction bases not matched to a gene: 8. CDR3 length: 16 amino acids. The CDR3 loop reads CASSFRGRMGSYEQYF. In DNA, the CDR3 is TGTGCCAGCAGTTTCAGGGGGCGAATGGGGTCCTACGAGCAGTACTTC.

J is TRBJ1-3 and V is TRBV6-5; D is unresolved. Germline V lookup: CDR1 MNHEY, CDR2 SVGAGI. This CDR3 is built from 14 residues. V lost 8 bases and J 0 bases, leaving 11 bases between the germline ends. The CDR3 loop reads CASRRETSGNTIYF. The CDR3 coding sequence is TGTGCCAGCCGGCGGGAGACCTCTGGAAACACCATATATTTT.

A single count supports this clone. The rearrangement links TRBV7-2 to TRBJ2-3; 8 bases are shared with TRBD2. CDR3 length: 15 amino acids. V dropped 2 bases and J dropped 4; count of bases not matched to a gene: 5. Germline CDR1 and CDR2: SGHTA and FQGNSA. This CDR3 reads CASSLRRGVADTQYF. Written as DNA, the CDR3 is TGTGCCAGCAGCTTACGGCGGGGGGTTGCAGATACGCAGTATTTT. Full variable domain (rest looked up from reference TRBV7-2 and TRBJ2-3): GAGVSQSPSNKVTEKGKDVELRCDPISGHTALYWYRQSLGQGLEFLIYFQGNSAPDKSGLPSDRFSAERTGGSVSTLTIQRTQQEDSAVYLCASSLRRGVADTQYFGPGTRLTVL.

J is TRBJ2-7 and V is TRBV7-3; 7 positions agree with TRBD2. This CDR3 comprises 15 residues. Germline CDR1 is SGHTA and CDR2 is FQGTGA. The junction had 15 bases not matched to a gene; V was cut back by 8 bases and J by 5 bases. The CDR3 is CASSLIRAGTNEQYF. CDR3 sequence (DNA): TGTGCCAGCTCCCTAATTAGAGCAGGGACTAACGAGCAGTACTTC.

The chain has TRBV27 and TRBJ2-7, with D perhaps TRBD2 (6 bases). From germline, CDR1 is MNHEY and CDR2 SMNVEV (reference sequence). This CDR3 contains 14 residues. V was cut by 2 bases and J by 2 bases, with 10 bases left in between. The CDR3 loop reads CASSLNGGPYEQYF. CDR3 bases: TGTGCCAGCAGTTTAAACGGGGGTCCCTACGAGCAGTACTTC.

The chain links TRBV28 to TRBJ2-2, with 7 positions matching TRBD1. V trimming: 8 bases; J trimming: 9 bases; junction bases outside the gene matches: 12. The V gene's germline CDR1 is MDHEN and CDR2 SYDVKM. The CDR3 consists of 14 residues. The DNA of the CDR3 is TGTGCCAGCGGAAAAGGGGGCGTGACCCGGGAGCTGTTTTTT. Translating gives CASGKGGVTRELFF.

The chain joins TRBV19 to TRBJ1-1, with 7 bases that match TRBD1. This CDR3 comprises 16 residues. Germline V CDR1 and CDR2: LNHDA, SQIVND (reference sequence). The junction had 14 bases not matched to a gene; V was cut back by 5 bases and J by 5 bases. The chain's CDR3 is CASSSGTVPRGTEAFF. For the CDR3, the DNA is TGTGCCAGTAGTTCCGGGACAGTCCCTCGGGGGACTGAAGCTTTCTTT.

This chain links TRBV5-1 with TRBJ2-1; 7 positions agree with TRBD2. The germline CDR1 and CDR2 sequences are SGHRS and YFSETQ. The CDR3 loop spans 15 amino acids. J gave up 5 bases and V 2 bases, and 7 bases lay outside the gene matches. As DNA, the CDR3 is TGCGCCAGCAGCTTCCTGTCCGCGGGGGACAATGAGCAGTTCTTC. As protein: CASSFLSAGDNEQFF.

The CDR3 reads CASSLAPGDSGEREQFF. CDR3 nucleotides: TGTGCCAGCAGCTTAGCGCCAGGGGATAGCGGGGAACGGGAGCAGTTCTTC. The chain employs TRBV7-9 and TRBJ2-1; 8 nucleotides match TRBD2. V shed 0 bases, J shed 10 bases, and the junction held 14 bases outside the gene matches. The CDR3 spans 17 residues. The germline gives CDR1 SEHNR, CDR2 FQNEAQ (reference sequence).

V and J are TRBV5-5 and TRBJ1-2; a weak D match, TRBD1 (6 bases). The length of the CDR3 is 14 residues. Between the trimmed V and J ends, which lost 0 bases and 4 bases, there was a span of 10 bases. The germline V gene encodes CDR1 SGHKS and CDR2 YYEKEE (reference sequence). The CDR3 DNA is TGTGCCAGCAGCTTGGGGGCAGGGGTCTATGGCTACACCTTC. Amino acid sequence: CASSLGAGVYGYTF. The full variable domain, in which reference TRBV5-5 and TRBJ1-2 provide the parts outside the CDR3, is DAGVTQSPTHLIKTRGQQVTLRCSPISGHKSVSWYQQVLGQGPQFIFQYYEKEERGRGNFPDRFSARQFPNYSSELNVNALLLGDSALYLCASSLGAGVYGYTFGSGTRLTVV.

The rearrangement joins TRBV4-3 to TRBJ2-1; D may be TRBD2 (6 bases). This CDR3 has 15 amino acids. Germline V gives CDR1 LGHNA, CDR2 YSLEER. Trimming shortened V by 1 base and J by 2 bases, and 9 bases separated the two germline ends. This CDR3 is CASSQAREAYNEQFF. The CDR3 nucleotides read TGCGCCAGCAGCCAAGCCAGGGAGGCCTACAATGAGCAGTTCTTC.

The chain has TRBV27 and TRBJ1-2, with 7 bases identical to TRBD1. The CDR3 runs to 13 residues. Trimming removed 6 bases from V and 5 bases from J; junction bases left unmatched: 6. Germline V gene sequence: CDR1 MNHEY, CDR2 SMNVEV (reference sequence). CDR3 nucleotide sequence: TGTGCCAGCAGACCGGACAGGATGTATGGCTACACCTTC. Protein: CASRPDRMYGYTF.

The rearrangement uses TRBV7-9 and TRBJ2-1; 7 nucleotides match TRBD2. Germline-derived CDR1 and CDR2 are SEHNR and FQNEAQ (reference sequence). CDR3 length: 16 amino acids. V gave up 5 bases and J gave up 5 bases; unmatched junction bases: 12. The CDR3 loop is CASSTQRGRWDNEQFF. CDR3 nucleotides: TGTGCCAGCAGCACCCAGCGGGGTCGTTGGGACAATGAGCAGTTCTTC.

The chain joins TRBV14 to TRBJ1-3; D gene ambiguous. Germline CDR1 reads SGHDN; CDR2 reads FVKESK. The CDR3 runs 15 residues. V lost 1 base to trimming and J lost 6 bases, with 13 bases between them. This CDR3 is CASSQGYWAINTIYF. The CDR3 DNA sequence: TGTGCCAGCAGCCAAGGCTACTGGGCGATAAACACCATATATTTT.

A few counts support this clone. This chain uses TRBV12-5 with TRBJ1-1, with D possibly being TRBD1 (5 bases). Germline V lookup: CDR1 LGHNT, CDR2 FRNRAP. The CDR3 covers 14 residues. Between the trimmed V and J ends, which lost 9 bases and 1 base, there was a span of 15 bases. CDR3 bases: TGTGCTAGCCTAATTTTCAGGGAGAACACTGAAGCTTTCTTT. Translated, it gives CASLIFRENTEAFF.

The rearrangement uses TRBV5-1 and TRBJ2-5; TRBD2 agrees at 7 bases. After removal of 4 bases from V and 4 bases from J, the junction contained 7 bases not matched to a gene. Germline-derived CDR1 and CDR2 are SGHRS and YFSETQ. The CDR3 is made up of 14 amino acids. This chain's CDR3 is CASSPAGIRETQYF. CDR3 coding DNA: TGCGCCAGCAGCCCAGCGGGGATTAGAGAGACCCAGTACTTC.

The V and J genes are TRBV10-3 and TRBJ2-7, with D possibly matching TRBD2 (5 bases). The CDR3 has 20 residues. Trimming stripped 6 bases from V and 4 bases from J, with 34 bases between. Germline V lookup: CDR1 ENHRY, CDR2 SYGVKD. CDR3 amino acids: CAISSLGLLGERTYSYEQYF. CDR3 coding DNA: TGTGCCATCAGCTCTCTTGGGTTGCTTGGTGAAAGGACTTACTCATACGAGCAGTACTTC.

The chain employs TRBV19 and TRBJ1-5; D is ambiguous. From germline, CDR1 is LNHDA and CDR2 SQIVND (reference sequence). Trimming cost V 4 bases and J 3 bases, with 10 bases left between them. CDR3 length: 14 residues. This chain's CDR3 is CASSSPGNNQPQHF. For the CDR3, the DNA is TGTGCCAGTAGTAGCCCGGGGAACAATCAGCCCCAGCATTTT.

The J gene is TRBJ1-5, the V gene TRBV4-1; no clear D. Germline CDR1 MGHRA, CDR2 YSYEKL. The CDR3 runs 14 residues. The V gene lost 4 bases and the J gene lost 6 bases, with 13 bases spanning the gap. Here the CDR3 reads CASSPIVLGQPQHF. The CDR3 coding sequence is TGCGCCAGCAGCCCCATTGTCCTAGGTCAGCCCCAGCATTTT.

The gene calls are TRBV27 and TRBJ1-6; a possible D gene is TRBD1 (6 bases). Germline V lookup: CDR1 MNHEY, CDR2 SMNVEV (reference sequence). The germline V and J ends were trimmed by 6 bases and 7 bases, with 19 bases remaining between them. CDR3 size: 16 residues. CDR3 sequence (DNA): TGTGCCAGCAGCTTTCGGGCGGACAGACCAAATTCACCCCTCCACTTT. Protein: CASSFRADRPNSPLHF.